Each of the 4 T cell receptor beta chains below was sequenced from the same sample in a study of blood T cell repertoires in COVID-19. Here immunoSEQ multiplex PCR was the method, and the copy in TCRdb shows in-frame clones only, minus some. Among over 200,000 clones listed, roughly 80% were seen once. The source material was PBMCs or T cells enriched from blood (not recorded which). All receptors derive from a man aged 60 to 69 who had recovered from COVID-19.

CDR3 bases: TGTGCCAGTAGTATCAGATTCGGGACAGGGGATGGCTACACCTTC. It encodes CASSIRFGTGDGYTF. This rearrangement joins TRBV19 to TRBJ1-2; 10 bases are a match to TRBD1. The trim removed 3 bases at V and 6 bases at J, leaving 7 bases unmatched. Germline lookup yields CDR1 LNHDA and CDR2 SQIVND (reference sequence). The CDR3 runs 15 residues.

V is TRBV23-1 and J is TRBJ1-6, with no clear D. TRBV23-1 carries the ORF label, with uncertain function. This CDR3 has 13 amino acids. Trimming removed 4 bases at V and 9 bases at J, with 10 bases between. The DNA of the CDR3 is TGCGCCAGCAGTCCTACTAAATTTTCACCCCTCCACTTT. Amino acids: CASSPTKFSPLHF.

V is TRBV18 and J is TRBJ1-6; D may be TRBD1 (5 bases). The CDR3 consists of 19 residues. Per germline, CDR1 KGHSH and CDR2 LQKENI. Trimming removed 2 bases at V and 3 bases at J, with 20 bases between. CDR3 in amino acids: CASSPIRQYNGDYNSPLHF. CDR3 in DNA: TGTGCCAGCTCACCAATCAGACAGTATAATGGGGACTATAATTCACCCCTCCACTTT.

The chain employs TRBV10-3 and TRBJ1-5; 7 bases match TRBD1. The junction had 5 bases not matched to a gene; V was cut back by 5 bases and J by 4 bases. Germline V gene lookup returns CDR1 ENHRY and CDR2 SYGVKD. The CDR3 length is 14 residues. The CDR3 DNA follows: TGTGCCATCAGTTTAGACAGGGTGAATCAGCCCCAGCATTTT. Amino acid sequence: CAISLDRVNQPQHF.